This T cell receptor (beta chain) was documented in a study of T cell repertoires in cytomegalovirus infection (dated by TCRdb to between 2018 and 2021). Regarding the research as a whole: Because public TCR beta signatures pointed to carriage of CMV infection together with the matching HLA type, the HLA type of each donor mattered for the analysis.

The paper as a whole reports these results and caveats: In the ex vivo response, HLA-C-restricted CMV-specific TCR beta clonotypes were dominant, and in two of eight donors the single most frequent clonotype came from this HLA-C-restricted group. Cumulative frequency of public TCR beta family members discriminated carriers of CMV infection plus the relevant HLA type in this cohort and an independent 352-donor cohort.

Data came from an Illumina HiSeq 1500. The public reads were quality trimmed at Q25 with fastp and then assembled into clones with MiXCR by TCRdb, keeping productive beta chains. Each record represents a unique CDR3 protein, reported with the most common genes and DNA among its rows. Here the sample has hundreds of thousands of distinct CDR3 sequences; approximately 24% occur a single time. The top ten clones comprise less than 10% of the sample. This clonotype has a handful of counts. What antigen it recognizes has not been identified. No base quality information exists; no much larger clone differs at one position. V is shortened by 2 bases, J by 5 bases, and the region joining them spans 21 bases. The CDR3 runs 17 amino acids, cysteine and phenylalanine included. The entry retains the CDR3 DNA only, 51 bases that are in frame from base 1. The germline V gene encodes CDR1 MDHEN and CDR2 SYDVKM.

This receptor was obtained from a human donor in good health (CMV status not recorded). Some clones in this sample may be carry-over from other donors' samples. Sequenced input: CD8+ T cells from PBMCs. This chain joins TRBV28 to TRBJ1-2; TRBD1 could be the D gene, as 5 bases match. The DNA is as follows: TGTGCCAGCAGTTTAATTGAGGCAGGGCCGAATGATTATGGCTACACCTTC. Protein translation: CASSLIEAGPNDYGYTF.